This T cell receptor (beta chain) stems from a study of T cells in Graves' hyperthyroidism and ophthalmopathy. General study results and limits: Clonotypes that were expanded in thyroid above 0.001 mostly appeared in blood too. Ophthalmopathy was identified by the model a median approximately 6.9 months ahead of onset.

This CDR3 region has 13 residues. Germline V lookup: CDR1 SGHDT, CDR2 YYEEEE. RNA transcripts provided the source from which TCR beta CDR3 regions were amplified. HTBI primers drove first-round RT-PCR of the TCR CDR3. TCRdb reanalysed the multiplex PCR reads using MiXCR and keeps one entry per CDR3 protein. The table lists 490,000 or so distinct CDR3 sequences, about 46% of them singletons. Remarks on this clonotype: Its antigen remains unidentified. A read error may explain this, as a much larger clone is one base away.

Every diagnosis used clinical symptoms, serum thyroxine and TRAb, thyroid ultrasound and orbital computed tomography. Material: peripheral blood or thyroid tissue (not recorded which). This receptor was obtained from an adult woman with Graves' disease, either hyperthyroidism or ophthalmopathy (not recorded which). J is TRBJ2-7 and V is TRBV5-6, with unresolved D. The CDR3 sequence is CASSQESVYGQYF. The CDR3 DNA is TGTGCCAGCAGCCAAGAGTCGGTCTACGGGCAGTACTTC.